The rows below give T cell receptor beta chains drawn from one sample of a study of beta chain features in type 1 diabetes. Assay used: immunoSEQ multiplex PCR; TCRdb lists only in-frame clones, some missing. This sample carries about 650,000 clones, 12% of them seen once, and the ten largest clones take around 0.12%. Sequencing used naive CD4+ T cells from blood. The origin of the receptors is a man aged 25 to 45 with type 1 diabetes. Both conserved end residues are part of each CDR3. D genes are given only for firm matches. Size is stated for part of the rows, as once, few or many counts, or as a class when the clone is expanded.

TRBJ1-4	TRBD1	TRBV2	few	TGTGCCAGCAGTGGGGAGGGGGCCCTCGCGGAAAAACTGTTTTTT	CASSGEGALAEKLFF
TRBJ2-5	-	TRBV15	-	TGTGCCACCAGCCCCCGGGCCGCTTTGGAGACCCAGTACTTC	CATSPRAALETQYF
TRBJ1-3	-	TRBV13	few	TGTGCCAGCAGCCAACGGACCTCTGGAAACACCATATATTTT	CASSQRTSGNTIYF
TRBJ2-2	-	TRBV7-9	-	TGTGCCAGCAGATCCGCCGGGACGGCGAACACCGGGGAGCTGTTTTTT	CASRSAGTANTGELFF
TRBJ1-4	-	TRBV25-1	-	TGTGCCAGCAGACAGGGTAACGAAAAACTGTTTTTT	CASRQGNEKLFF
TRBJ2-1	TRBD2	TRBV30	-	TGTGCCTGGACCCGCTCTAGCGGGGGGTACAATGAGCAGTTCTTC	CAWTRSSGGYNEQFF
TRBJ2-3	TRBD1	TRBV19	-	TGTGCCAGTAGTATTAGAGGACAGGGGAAAGATACGCAGTATTTT	CASSIRGQGKDTQYF
TRBJ2-5	TRBD1	TRBV7-2	-	TGTGCCAGCAGCTTAACGGGACAGGGGATGGCAGAGACCCAGTACTTC	CASSLTGQGMAETQYF
TRBJ2-3	-	TRBV7-9	few	TGTGCCAGCAGCCCGAGTGGTATCTGGGATACGCAGTATTTT	CASSPSGIWDTQYF
TRBJ2-2	-	TRBV5-1	few	TGCGCCAGCAGCTTGGAGGTCACCGGGGAGCTGTTTTTT	CASSLEVTGELFF
TRBJ1-2	-	TRBV9	-	TGTGCCAGCAGCGTAGAGGGGACCCTTTATGGCTACACCTTC	CASSVEGTLYGYTF
TRBJ1-2	-	TRBV10-3	-	TGTGCCATCAGTGAGTCGAGGCGGAGCTATGGCTACACCTTC	CAISESRRSYGYTF
TRBJ2-3	TRBD2	TRBV4-3	-	TGCGCCAGCAGCCAAGTTCCACCCGGGACTAGCGGCACAGATACGCAGTATTTT	CASSQVPPGTSGTDTQYF
TRBJ1-2	-	TRBV5-1	-	TGCGCCAGCAGCTTCGGGACTCCCAGCTATGGCTACACCTTC	CASSFGTPSYGYTF